This TCR beta chain stems from a study of CD8 T cells in Susac syndrome. CD8+ and CD4+ blood T cells underwent TCR beta sequencing. Bulk CD8+ and CD4+ cells came from magnetic negative isolation; CD8+ TEMRA by FACS. There are 19 residues in the CDR3. Germline V gene lookup returns CDR1 MGHDK and CDR2 SYGVNS. Trimming stripped 1 base from V and 0 bases from J, with 16 bases between. Random hexamers were used to reverse transcribe an amount of about 0.45 to 1 ug RNA. Amplification of the TCR beta CDR3 was carried out by immunoSEQ multiplex PCR, which spanned a total of 54 Vbeta and 13 Jbeta segments. MiXCR, applied by TCRdb to the immunoSEQ multiplex PCR reads, yields one record per CDR3 protein. The table has roughly 200,000 distinct CDR3 sequences, approximately 96% seen once.

The J gene is TRBJ2-6, the V gene TRBV25-1; D might be TRBD1 (5 bases). The sequencing input was CD4+ T cells from PBMCs. The clonotype was recovered from a human donor with multiple sclerosis. CDR3 sequence reads: CASSELGAGPFSGANVLTF. The CDR3 nucleotides are TGTGCCAGCAGTGAATTAGGGGCAGGGCCCTTCTCTGGGGCCAACGTCCTGACTTTC.